The present T cell receptor (beta chain) was sequenced within a study of human T cells and chemical hapten exposure. Comment on this clonotype: The target antigen is unknown.

Indicated time point: patch test 2, 6 weeks after DPC sensitization. Treatment defined: therapeutic diphenylcyclopropenone sensitization with weekly scalp DPC. Blood was collected ahead of every patch test applied. TCRdb analysed the RACE reads with MiXCR anew, one entry per CDR3 protein. The sample consists of tens of thousands of distinct CDR3 sequences, roughly 11% of them appearing once. In germline, CDR1 is SGHDN, CDR2 FVKESK. This CDR3 has 17 amino acids. V trimming: 6 bases; J trimming: 1 base; junction bases outside the gene matches: 11. Study-wide results and limits: Large CDR3 similarity clusters arose significantly more often from expanded TCRs than from controls. TCRs exceeding a frequency of 1 in 1000 stayed unchanged under DPC sensitization.

This rearrangement joins TRBV14 to TRBJ2-3; 9 bases map to TRBD1. This TCR was sampled from a man aged 18-30 years with alopecia areata. Some clones in this sample may be carry-over from other donors' samples. The sequences come from whole blood, collected in connection with sensitization to the hapten diphenylcyclopropenone (DPC). DNA of the CDR3: TGTGCCAGCAGTCTCCGAAGGCGGGACAGGGGCACAGATACGCAGTATTTT. Residues: CASSLRRRDRGTDTQYF.